This TCR beta chain was profiled in a study of T-cell reconstitution after alpha-beta-depleted transplantation in children. General observations from the study: Once a year had passed after transplant, T-cell counts and diversity came mostly from newly produced T cells. The origin of alpha-beta T cells about two months after transplant was reportedly several hundred expanded graft clones.

This clonotype appeared a few times. Its antigen is as yet unknown. Unique molecular identifiers were built into the TCRbeta library. TCRdb recomputed calls from the PCR reads with MiXCR, one row per CDR3 protein. The sample includes 200,000 or so distinct CDR3 sequences, 5.5% to 7% of them seen just once. The sample in question was PBMCs, obtained before TCRalphabeta/CD19-depleted stem cell transplant. The clonotype was recovered from a girl under three years old with combined immunodeficiency, due to receive a stem cell transplant.

CDR3 protein: CASSKEADGYTF. CDR3 DNA: TGCGCCAGCAGCAAGGAGGCAGATGGCTACACCTTC. The J gene is TRBJ1-2, the V gene TRBV23-1; D gene ambiguous. TRBV23-1 belongs to the ORF category, with a function that is uncertain. V lost 6 bases and J 6 bases, leaving 11 bases between the germline ends. This CDR3 is built from 12 residues.